The 13 T cell receptor beta chains listed next were all sequenced from one sample in a study of blood T cells in healthy people across ages. PCR was performed a second time for 7 to 11 cycles using a sample-barcoded 5' primer and a J-beta primer mix. TCRdb ran MiXCR on the 5' RACE reads and lists one entry per CDR3 protein. The table shows more than 900,000 distinct CDR3 sequences, with about 23% occurring only once. The same data also contributed to another study, on T cells of mothers and their children.

The material sequenced was blood. These receptors were taken from a girl between 2 and 10 years old in good health.

This clonotype was seen at least ten times. The chain recombines TRBV29-1 with TRBJ2-5, with D perhaps matching TRBD2 (5 bases). The CDR3 length is 12 residues. V lost 3 bases, J lost 4 bases, and 9 bases lay in between. The germline V gene encodes CDR1 SQVTM and CDR2 ANQGSEA. The DNA of the CDR3 is TGCAGCGTTGACGGACTCGGAGAGACCCAGTACTTC. Translating it yields CSVDGLGETQYF.

The gene calls are TRBV14 and TRBJ2-7; D gene uncertain. CDR1 SGHDN and CDR2 FVKESK come from the germline V gene. Trimming cost V 1 base and J 0 bases, with 19 bases left between them. The CDR3 is made up of 18 amino acids. This CDR3 is CASSQGVDVTDYSYEQYF. Written as DNA, the CDR3 is TGTGCCAGCAGCCAAGGGGTCGACGTTACAGATTACTCCTACGAGCAGTACTTC. The full variable domain, rest sourced from reference TRBV14 and TRBJ2-7, is EAGVTQFPSHSVIEKGQTVTLRCDPISGHDNLYWYRRVMGKEIKFLLHFVKESKQDESGMPNNRFLAERTGGTYSTLKVQPAELEDSGVYFCASSQGVDVTDYSYEQYFGPGTRLTVT.

With regard to this clonotype: The junction does not match germline at one end; this may be a read error. The chain couples TRBV20-1 to TRBJ2-6, with D perhaps matching TRBD2 (6 bases). The CDR3 runs 15 residues. Germline-derived CDR1 and CDR2 are DFQATT and SNEGSKA (reference sequence). CDR3 sequence (DNA): TGCAGTGCTACAACGCCAGGGACTGGGGTCAACGTCCTGACTTTC. It is translated as CSATTPGTGVNVLTF.

V and J are TRBV20-1 and TRBJ2-1; 11 bases align to TRBD2. The length of the CDR3 is 15 residues. With 0 bases clipped from V and 9 bases from J, the junction kept 7 bases outside the gene matches. Germline CDR1 DFQATT, CDR2 SNEGSKA (reference sequence). The CDR3 is CSARDVTSGSPEQFF. CDR3 nucleotide sequence: TGCAGTGCTAGAGACGTAACTAGCGGGAGCCCTGAGCAGTTCTTC.

The chain uses TRBV21-1 and TRBJ2-1; the table's D call TRBD2 went unverified against the DNA. TRBV21-1 is a pseudogene segment. This CDR3 has 17 residues. The CDR3 coding sequence is TGTGCCAGCAGCGCCCATTCTTCTAGCTCATATTTCAATGAGCAGTTCTTC. Residues: CASSAHSSSSYFNEQFF.

There are a few counts of this clonotype. The genes are TRBV11-2 and TRBJ2-5; no clear D. With the DNA end fitting TRBJ2-7 better, the J assignment may be wrong. Germline V gives CDR1 SGHAT, CDR2 FQNNGV. There are 13 residues in the CDR3. The chain's CDR3 is CASSFESLYEQYF. CDR3 nucleotides: TGTGCCAGCAGCTTTGAGTCCCTCTACGAGCAGTACTTC.

V usage is TRBV3-1 and J usage is TRBJ2-7; D not resolved. V shed 0 bases and J shed 3 bases, with 9 bases lying between them. The CDR3 runs 14 residues. Germline V CDR1 and CDR2: LGHDT, YNNKEL (reference sequence). CDR3 DNA: TGTGCCAGCAGCCAAGATCTGTCCGGCTACGAGCAGTACTTC. Its translation is CASSQDLSGYEQYF.

This clonotype appeared a few times. The chain has TRBV20-1 and TRBJ1-4; D might be TRBD1 (6 bases). V shed 6 bases and J shed 6 bases, with 17 bases lying between them. Germline CDR1 reads DFQATT; CDR2 reads SNEGSKA (reference sequence). This CDR3 is built from 14 residues. CDR3 residues: CSAIRPRTDEKLFF. The CDR3, as DNA: TGCAGTGCCATACGGCCGCGGACAGATGAAAAACTGTTTTTT.

This clonotype was seen a handful of times. The rearrangement uses TRBV4-1 and TRBJ2-5; D may match TRBD1 or TRBD2 (5 bases each). The CDR3 totals 15 residues. V lost 4 bases and J lost 1, with 13 bases in between. Germline values: CDR1 MGHRA, CDR2 YSYEKL. The CDR3 DNA follows: TGCGCCAGCAGCCGGTACCGGGGCGTCCAAGAGACCCAGTACTTC. As protein: CASSRYRGVQETQYF.

This chain uses TRBV6-5 with TRBJ2-3; D is possibly TRBD1 (5 bases). This CDR3 is built from 16 residues. The germline V gene has CDR1 MNHEY and CDR2 SVGAGI. Trimming shortened V by 4 bases and J by 2 bases, and 16 bases separated the two germline ends. CDR3 bases: TGTGCCAGCAGTTCAATTCAAGGACATTCCACAGATACGCAGTATTTT. Its protein is CASSSIQGHSTDTQYF.

This rearrangement joins TRBV6-2 or TRBV6-3 to TRBJ2-7; 10 nucleotides align to TRBD1. With 4 bases clipped from V and 7 bases from J, the junction kept 13 bases outside the gene matches. The CDR3 is 16 residues long. Per the germline V gene, CDR1 is MNHEY and CDR2 is SVGEGT. The CDR3, as DNA: TGTGCCAGCAGTTCCCGGACAGGGGGATCATCGGGAGAGCAGTACTTC. Translated: CASSSRTGGSSGEQYF.

The rearrangement joins TRBV29-1 to TRBJ2-1, with D possibly TRBD1 on 6 matching bases. The CDR3 extends over 13 amino acids. Between the trimmed V and J ends, which lost 7 bases and 7 bases, there was a span of 17 bases. Germline V gene lookup returns CDR1 SQVTM and CDR2 ANQGSEA. The CDR3 coding sequence is TGCAGCGGCGTAGCAGGGGCCAAAAATGAGCAGTTCTTC. As protein: CSGVAGAKNEQFF.

J is TRBJ2-5 and V is TRBV6-1; unclear D gene. The J call is doubtful: the DNA matches TRBJ2-1 better. The CDR3 runs to 13 residues. From germline, CDR1 is MNHNS and CDR2 SASEGT. The CDR3 reads CASSEGNHNEQFF. CDR3 nucleotides: TGTGCCAGCAGTGAAGGCAACCACAATGAGCAGTTCTTC.